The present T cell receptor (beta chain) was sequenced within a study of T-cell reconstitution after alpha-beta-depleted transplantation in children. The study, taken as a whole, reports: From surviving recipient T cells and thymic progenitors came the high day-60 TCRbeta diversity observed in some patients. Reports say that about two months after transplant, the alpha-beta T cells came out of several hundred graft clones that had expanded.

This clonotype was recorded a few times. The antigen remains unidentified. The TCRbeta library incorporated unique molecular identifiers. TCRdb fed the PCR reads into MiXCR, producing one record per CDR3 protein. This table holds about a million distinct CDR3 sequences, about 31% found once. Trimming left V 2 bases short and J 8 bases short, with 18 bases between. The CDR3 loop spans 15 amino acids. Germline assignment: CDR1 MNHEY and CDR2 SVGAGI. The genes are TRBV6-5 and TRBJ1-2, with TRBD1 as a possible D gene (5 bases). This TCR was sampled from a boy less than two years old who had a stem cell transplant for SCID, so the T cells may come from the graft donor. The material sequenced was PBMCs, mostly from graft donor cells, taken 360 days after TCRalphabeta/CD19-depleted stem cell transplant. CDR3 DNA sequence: TGTGCCAGCAGTTACCGCCGCCAGGGTCTCGGCGGCTACACCTTC. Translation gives CASSYRRQGLGGYTF.